These T cell receptor beta chains were read from a single sample in a study of blood T cell repertoires in COVID-19. TCRdb's copy holds only in-frame clones and misses some; the assay was immunoSEQ multiplex PCR. The sample carries almost 250,000 clones, around 87% recorded once. The sample comprised PBMCs or T cells enriched from blood (not recorded which). All receptors derive from a woman aged 45-59 years who had recovered from COVID-19. Both conserved end residues are part of each CDR3. D genes are given only for firm matches. Only some rows state a clone size, as once, few, many or a class for expanded clones.

J gene	V gene	D gene	clone size	CDR3 DNA	CDR3 protein
TRBJ1-3	TRBV5-5	TRBD1	.	TGTGCCAGCAGCTTGGAGACAGGGGGACCGAGCTCTGGAAACACCATATATTTT	CASSLETGGPSSGNTIYF
TRBJ2-2	TRBV29-1	TRBD2	once	TGCAGCGCGCGGGGTTCTGCCGCTAGCGGGAACACCGGGGAGCTGTTTTTT	CSARGSAASGNTGELFF
TRBJ2-1	TRBV18	TRBD2	few	TGTGCCAGCTCACCGACCCCGGGACTAGCCCAAAATGAGCAGTTCTTC	CASSPTPGLAQNEQFF
TRBJ1-2	TRBV19	TRBD1	.	TGTGCCAGTAGCTGGGGACAGGGTTCAAACTATGGCTACACCTTC	CASSWGQGSNYGYTF
TRBJ1-5	TRBV7-9	.	.	TGTGCCAGCAGCTTAGCGTCGGCCCCAGGGTTTGACAATCAGCCCCAGCATTTT	CASSLASAPGFDNQPQHF
TRBJ2-3	TRBV5-6	TRBD2	.	TGTGCCAGCAGCTTCGAGCGGGGACTGCTTAGCACAGATACGCAGTATTTT	CASSFERGLLSTDTQYF
TRBJ1-1	TRBV5-1	TRBD1	.	TGCGCCAGCAGCTCCCAGGGACAGTCGAACACTGAAGCTTTCTTT	CASSSQGQSNTEAFF
TRBJ2-4	TRBV11-2	.	.	TGTGCCAGCAGCTTAGAGCACCGGGTTCACATTCAGTACTTC	CASSLEHRVHIQYF
TRBJ2-5	TRBV5-1	TRBD1	.	TGCGCCAGCAGCTTGGAACAGGGGAGAGAGACCCAGTACTTC	CASSLEQGRETQYF
TRBJ1-2	TRBV4-1	TRBD1	.	TGCGCCAGCAGCCAAGTCACAGGGGACTATGGCTACACCTTC	CASSQVTGDYGYTF
TRBJ2-1	TRBV7-9	TRBD1	.	TGTGCCAGCAGCTTAAGGGGATTTACAGGGGGCAATGAGCAGTTCTTC	CASSLRGFTGGNEQFF
TRBJ2-2	TRBV11-2	.	few	TGTGCCAGCAGCTTGGTAGCCGGGGAGCTGTTTTTT	CASSLVAGELFF
TRBJ2-7	TRBV11-2	.	.	TGTGCCAGCTCCTCAGAGACTCCGCGGCACTTC	CASSSETPRHF
TRBJ2-3	TRBV7-2	TRBD1	.	TGTGCCAGCAGCCGGAACGGACAGGGCACAGATACGCAGTATTTT	CASSRNGQGTDTQYF
TRBJ2-1	TRBV6-5	.	.	TGTGCCAGCAGTTACTCGGCAGGGGCGGAGAATGAGCAGTTCTTC	CASSYSAGAENEQFF
TRBJ2-7	TRBV7-2	TRBD1	few	TGTGCCAGCAGTGTCGACAGGGGGCTCTACGAGCAGTACTTC	CASSVDRGLYEQYF